Shown below are 13 T cell receptor beta chains from a single sample sequenced in a study of sequential checkpoint blockade in melanoma. Treatment here: randomized to nivolumab then ipilimumab (arm A) or the reverse (arm B). Profiling relied on immunoSEQ multiplex PCR, and the TCRdb table lists in-frame clones only, not all of them. The repertoire consists of 20,000 to 25,000 clones, with roughly four fifths occurring once and the leading ten covering roughly 10%. Sequences were derived from CD8+ T cells sorted from blood (inferred from file names), sampled from a patient given nivolumab and ipilimumab in sequence. Receptors originate from a human donor with melanoma.

This sequence joins TRBV4-3 and TRBJ2-1, with D perhaps matching TRBD2 (6 bases). This CDR3 contains 17 residues. CDR1 LGHNA and CDR2 YSLEER come from the germline V gene. V shed 0 bases and J shed 0 bases, with 12 bases lying between them. CDR3 region: CASSQETGGNSYNEQFF. The CDR3 DNA reads TGCGCCAGCAGCCAAGAGACGGGCGGGAACTCCTACAATGAGCAGTTCTTC.

The chain carries TRBV7-3 and TRBJ2-3; TRBD1 matches 10 bases. The CDR3 sequence is 16 residues long. V lost 1 base, J lost 3 bases, and 4 bases stayed unmatched. The germline V gene encodes CDR1 SGHTA and CDR2 FQGTGA. CDR3: CASSLMDRGYTDTQYF. As DNA, the CDR3 is TGTGCCAGCAGCTTAATGGACAGGGGGTATACAGATACGCAGTATTTT.

This chain connects TRBV28 to TRBJ2-3; 12 nucleotides agree with TRBD2. This CDR3 is built from 20 residues. Trimming at V came to 5 bases and at J to 8 bases, leaving 23 bases not matched to a gene. Germline CDR1 MDHEN, CDR2 SYDVKM. The chain's CDR3 is CASSIRLAGVPFTWAGTQYF. DNA of the CDR3: TGTGCCAGCAGTATTCGACTAGCGGGAGTCCCTTTCACCTGGGCGGGTACGCAGTATTTT.

The CDR3 DNA sequence: TGTGCCAGCAGTCCGAACTTTAGGGGTGGCTACACCTTC. Protein: CASSPNFRGGYTF. The gene calls are TRBV6-5 and TRBJ1-2, with D possibly TRBD1 on 5 matching bases. This CDR3 is built from 13 residues. With 5 bases removed from V and 7 bases from J, the gap between germline ends came to 14 bases. The germline gives CDR1 MNHEY, CDR2 SVGAGI.

This chain connects TRBV7-9 to TRBJ1-3, with 8 bases aligning to TRBD1. This CDR3 has 15 amino acids. Trimming removed 4 bases from V and 0 bases from J; junction bases left unmatched: 2. Germline V gives CDR1 SEHNR, CDR2 FQNEAQ (reference sequence). CDR3 in amino acids: CASSSTGGSGNTIYF. In DNA form, the CDR3 reads TGTGCCAGCAGCTCCACAGGGGGCTCTGGAAACACCATATATTTT.

This rearrangement joins TRBV27 to TRBJ2-7; 7 bases are a match to TRBD1. This CDR3 contains 14 residues. After removal of 5 bases from V and 4 bases from J, the junction contained 8 bases not matched to a gene. Germline CDR1 MNHEY, CDR2 SMNVEV (reference sequence). The CDR3 sequence: CASSRGTATYEQYF. The DNA of the CDR3 is TGTGCCAGCAGTAGAGGGACAGCTACTTACGAGCAGTACTTC.

The chain uses TRBV9 and TRBJ2-7, with 8 nucleotides matching TRBD2. The CDR3 is made up of 15 amino acids. Per germline, CDR1 SGDLS and CDR2 YYNGEE. The V gene end was trimmed by 1 base and the J gene end by 6 bases; junction bases not matched to a gene: 9. CDR3 DNA: TGTGCCAGCAGCGTAACCGGGAGGGCTGACGGCGAGCAGTACTTC. Its protein is CASSVTGRADGEQYF.

The gene calls are TRBV7-9 and TRBJ2-2; 9 nucleotides match TRBD2. The CDR3 consists of 16 residues. V dropped 11 bases and J dropped 1; count of bases not matched to a gene: 11. Germline CDR1 and CDR2: SEHNR and FQNEAQ (reference sequence). The CDR3 coding sequence is TGTGCCGGAGGGGGCGGACTAGCGAGGAACACCGGGGAGCTGTTTTTT. Protein product: CAGGGGLARNTGELFF.

The gene calls are TRBV27 and TRBJ1-2; possibly TRBD1 for D (6 bases). The CDR3 is made up of 15 amino acids. Germline-derived CDR1 and CDR2 are MNHEY and SMNVEV (reference sequence). Trimming took off 0 bases at V and 7 bases at J, with 15 bases between the two ends. CDR3 in DNA: TGTGCCAGCAGTTTATCGGGGCAGGGGTTTATTGGCTACACCTTC. Translated, it gives CASSLSGQGFIGYTF.

The V call is TRBV28, the J call TRBJ2-3; TRBD2 aligns across 13 bases. This CDR3 comprises 17 residues. J gave up 2 bases and V 5 bases, and 7 bases lay outside the gene matches. The germline V gene encodes CDR1 MDHEN and CDR2 SYDVKM. The CDR3 reads CASSPGLAGMFTDTQYF. The CDR3 bases are TGTGCCAGCAGTCCGGGACTAGCGGGAATGTTCACAGATACGCAGTATTTT.

The chain joins TRBV6-1 to TRBJ2-1, with 10 bases matching TRBD2. The J segment lost 4 bases and the V segment lost 6 bases, leaving 6 bases of the junction unmatched. Germline V gene sequence: CDR1 MNHNS, CDR2 SASEGT. The CDR3 loop spans 15 amino acids. CDR3: CASRTPGLAYNEQFF. CDR3 DNA sequence: TGTGCCAGCAGGACCCCGGGACTAGCGTACAATGAGCAGTTCTTC.

This clone has only one observation. The chain carries TRBV29-1 and TRBJ2-1; 8 bases line up with TRBD1. CDR1 and CDR2 (germline): SQVTM, ANQGSEA. The CDR3 totals 14 residues. Germline trimming cut 6 bases from V and 5 bases from J; bases unmatched to any gene: 9. The CDR3 bases are TGCAGCGTGATGGACAGGGAAGCTCACAATGAGCAGTTCTTC. It specifies CSVMDREAHNEQFF.

V and J are TRBV11-2 and TRBJ2-5; 13 bases match TRBD2. The length of the CDR3 is 15 residues. Germline CDR1 and CDR2: SGHAT and FQNNGV. The V segment lost 3 bases and the J segment 3 bases; nucleotides outside the gene matches: 1. The CDR3 DNA sequence: TGTGCCAGCAGCTTCGGGACTAGCGGGGAAGAGACCCAGTACTTC. It yields the protein CASSFGTSGEETQYF.